This TCR beta chain was recovered during a study of control samples from healthy donors and cancer patients. Trimming left V 8 bases short and J 0 bases short, with 8 bases between. Germline-derived CDR1 and CDR2 are SNHLY and FYNNEI. The CDR3 contains 13 residues. The protocol was immunoSEQ multiplex PCR, while the TCRdb copy is restricted to in-frame clones and leaves out a portion. The sample consists of about 160,000 clones, 70% to 90% of them appearing once. Material for sequencing was blood. This sequence originates from a man aged 25-40 years in good health. The chain has TRBV2 and TRBJ1-5, with D unclear. CDR3 region: CASCINSNQPQHF. The CDR3 DNA follows: TGTGCCAGCTGTATAAATAGCAATCAGCCCCAGCATTTT.